This section outlines one T cell receptor (beta chain) sequence together with its context. What it binds is not known. Clones were sequenced by immunoSEQ multiplex PCR, and TCRdb holds only the in-frame ones, with some missing. The sample contains roughly 50,000 clones, about nine tenths of which appear only once. This specimen comes from a study of graft-versus-host responses after intestinal transplantation. The overall study: Recipients had multivisceral, liver-intestinal, or isolated intestinal transplants. Anti-thymocyte globulin induction, then tacrolimus and steroids for 3 to 4 years, went to all recipients.

This specimen was unstimulated CD4+ T cells sorted from spleen or lymph node cells, taken before transplant. This receptor was taken from a human donor who was the organ donor for an intestinal transplant.

CDR3 protein: CASSMREAHSNQPQHF. CDR3 DNA: TGTGCCAGTAGTATGAGGGAGGCCCATAGCAATCAGCCCCAGCATTTT. The genes are TRBV19 and TRBJ1-5; D is unresolved. The CDR3 runs to 16 residues. Trimming left V 3 bases short and J 0 bases short, with 12 bases between. Germline V gene sequence: CDR1 LNHDA, CDR2 SQIVND (reference sequence).